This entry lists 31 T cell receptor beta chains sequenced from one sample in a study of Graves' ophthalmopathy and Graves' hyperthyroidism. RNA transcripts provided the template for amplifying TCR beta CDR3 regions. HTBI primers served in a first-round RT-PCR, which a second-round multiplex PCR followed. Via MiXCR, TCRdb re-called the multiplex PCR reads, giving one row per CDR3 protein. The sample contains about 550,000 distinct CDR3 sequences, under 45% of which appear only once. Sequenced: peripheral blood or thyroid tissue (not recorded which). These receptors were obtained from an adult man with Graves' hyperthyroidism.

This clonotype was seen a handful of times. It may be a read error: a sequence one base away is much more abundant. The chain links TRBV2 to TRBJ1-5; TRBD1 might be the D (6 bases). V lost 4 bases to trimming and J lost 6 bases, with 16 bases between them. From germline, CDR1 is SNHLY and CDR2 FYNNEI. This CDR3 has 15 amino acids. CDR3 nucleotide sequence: TGTGCCAGCAGTGGTGGGGGCGGCGCGGCTCAGCCCCAGCATTTT. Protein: CASSGGGGAAQPQHF. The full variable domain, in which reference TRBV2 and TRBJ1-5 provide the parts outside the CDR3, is EPEVTQTPSHQVTQMGQEVILRCVPISNHLYFYWYRQILGQKVEFLVSFYNNEISEKSEIFDDQFSVERPDGSNFTLKIRSTKLEDSAMYFCASSGGGGAAQPQHFGDGTRLSIL.

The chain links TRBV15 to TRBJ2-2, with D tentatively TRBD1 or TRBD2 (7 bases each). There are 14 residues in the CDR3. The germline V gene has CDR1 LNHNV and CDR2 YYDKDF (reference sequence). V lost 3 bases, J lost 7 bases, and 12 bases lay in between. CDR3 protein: CATSRGGGFGELFF. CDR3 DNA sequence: TGTGCCACCAGCAGGGGAGGGGGCTTCGGGGAGCTGTTTTTT. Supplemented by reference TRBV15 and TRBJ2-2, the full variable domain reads DAMVIQNPRYQVTQFGKPVTLSCSQTLNHNVMYWYQQKSSQAPKLLFHYYDKDFNNEADTPDNFQSRRPNTSFCFLDIRSPGLGDTAMYLCATSRGGGFGELFFGEGSRLTVL.

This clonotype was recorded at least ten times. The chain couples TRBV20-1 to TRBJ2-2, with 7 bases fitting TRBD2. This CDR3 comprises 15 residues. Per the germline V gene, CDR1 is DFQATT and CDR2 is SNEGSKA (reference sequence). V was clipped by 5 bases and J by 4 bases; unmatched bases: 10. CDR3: CSAGPTSLGTGELFF. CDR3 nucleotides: TGCAGTGCTGGGCCGACTAGCCTGGGCACCGGGGAGCTGTTTTTT.

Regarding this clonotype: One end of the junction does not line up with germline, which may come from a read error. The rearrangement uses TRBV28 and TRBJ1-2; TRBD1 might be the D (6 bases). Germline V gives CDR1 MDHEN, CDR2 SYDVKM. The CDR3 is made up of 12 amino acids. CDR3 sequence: CAGSLGGGGYTF. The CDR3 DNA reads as TGTGCCGGCAGTTTGGGGGGCGGTGGCTACACCTTC.

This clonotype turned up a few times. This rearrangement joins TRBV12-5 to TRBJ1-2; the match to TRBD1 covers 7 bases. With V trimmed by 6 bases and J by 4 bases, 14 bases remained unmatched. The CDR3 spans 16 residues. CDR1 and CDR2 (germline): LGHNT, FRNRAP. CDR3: CASGPNTDRLGYGYTF. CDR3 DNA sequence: TGTGCTAGTGGGCCTAACACGGACAGGCTGGGCTATGGCTACACCTTC.

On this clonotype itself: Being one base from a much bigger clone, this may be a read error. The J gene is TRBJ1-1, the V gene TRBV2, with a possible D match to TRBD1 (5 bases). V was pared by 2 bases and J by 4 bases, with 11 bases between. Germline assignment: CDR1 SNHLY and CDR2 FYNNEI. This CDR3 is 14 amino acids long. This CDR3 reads CASSENNRSTEAFF. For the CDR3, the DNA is TGTGCCAGCAGTGAAAATAACAGGAGCACTGAAGCTTTCTTT.

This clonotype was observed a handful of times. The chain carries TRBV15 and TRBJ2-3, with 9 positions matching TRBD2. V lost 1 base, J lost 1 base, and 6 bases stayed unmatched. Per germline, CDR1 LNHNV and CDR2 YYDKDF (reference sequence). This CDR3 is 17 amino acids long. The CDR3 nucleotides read TGTGCCACCAGCAGAGCCCGACTAGCGGCCCGCACAGATACGCAGTATTTT. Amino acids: CATSRARLAARTDTQYF.

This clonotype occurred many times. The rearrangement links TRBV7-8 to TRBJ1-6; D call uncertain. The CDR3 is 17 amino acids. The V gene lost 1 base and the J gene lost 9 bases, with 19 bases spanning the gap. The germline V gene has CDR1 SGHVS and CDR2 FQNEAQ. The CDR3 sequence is CASSLVPWSSRLSPLHF. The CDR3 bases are TGTGCCAGCAGCTTAGTCCCCTGGAGCTCCCGGCTTTCACCCCTCCACTTT.

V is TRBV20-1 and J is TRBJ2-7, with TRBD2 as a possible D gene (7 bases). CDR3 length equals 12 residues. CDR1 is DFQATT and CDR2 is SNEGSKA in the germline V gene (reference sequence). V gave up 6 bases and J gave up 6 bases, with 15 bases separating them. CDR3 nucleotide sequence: TGCAGTGCCAGGGGCGGGAGCGGCGAGCAGTACTTC. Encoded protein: CSARGGSGEQYF.

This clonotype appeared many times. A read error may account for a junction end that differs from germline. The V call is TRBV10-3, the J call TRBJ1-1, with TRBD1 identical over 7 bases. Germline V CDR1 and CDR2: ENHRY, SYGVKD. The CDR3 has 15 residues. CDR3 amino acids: CASSEPGGSNTEAFF. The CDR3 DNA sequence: TGTGCCAGCAGTGAACCAGGGGGTTCGAACACTGAAGCTTTCTTT.

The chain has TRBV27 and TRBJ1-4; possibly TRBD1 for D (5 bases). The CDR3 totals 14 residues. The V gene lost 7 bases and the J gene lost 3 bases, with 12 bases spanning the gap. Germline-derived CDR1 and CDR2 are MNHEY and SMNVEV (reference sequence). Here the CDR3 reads CASKSQGPNEKLFF. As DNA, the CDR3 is TGTGCCAGCAAATCGCAGGGCCCTAATGAAAAACTGTTTTTT. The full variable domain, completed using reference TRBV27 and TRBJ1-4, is EAQVTQNPRYLITVTGKKLTVTCSQNMNHEYMSWYRQDPGLGLRQIYYSMNVEVTDKGDVPEGYKVSRKEKRNFPLILESPSPNQTSLYFCASKSQGPNEKLFFGSGTQLSVL.

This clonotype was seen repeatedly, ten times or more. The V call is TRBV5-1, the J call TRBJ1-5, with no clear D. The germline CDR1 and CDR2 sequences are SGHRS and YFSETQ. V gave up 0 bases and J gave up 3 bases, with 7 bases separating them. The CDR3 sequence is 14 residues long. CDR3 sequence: CASSLDGLNQPQHF. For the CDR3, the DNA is TGCGCCAGCAGCTTGGACGGACTCAATCAGCCCCAGCATTTT.

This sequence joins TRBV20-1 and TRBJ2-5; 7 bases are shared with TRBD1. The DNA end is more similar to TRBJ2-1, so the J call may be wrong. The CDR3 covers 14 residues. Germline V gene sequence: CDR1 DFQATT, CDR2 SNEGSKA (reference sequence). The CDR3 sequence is CSAEGDRLHNEQFF. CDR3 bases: TGCAGTGCTGAAGGGGACAGATTACACAATGAGCAGTTCTTC.

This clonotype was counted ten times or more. The DNA for the CDR3 is TGTGCCAGCAGCTTAGAGGTCACAGGGGTTAACTATGGCTACACCTTC. Protein: CASSLEVTGVNYGYTF. V and J are TRBV7-9 and TRBJ1-2; 7 bases fit TRBD1. J was trimmed by 1 base and V by 1 base; bases with no gene match: 6. The CDR3 has 16 residues. Germline V lookup: CDR1 SEHNR, CDR2 FQNEAQ (reference sequence).

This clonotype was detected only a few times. The CDR3 DNA reads as TGTGCCAGCAGCTTAGGAGGACTAGCTCAAGAGACCCAGTACTTC. Amino acid sequence: CASSLGGLAQETQYF. V and J are TRBV7-6 and TRBJ2-5; TRBD2 aligns across 8 bases. Germline values: CDR1 SGHVS, CDR2 FNYEAQ. The CDR3 is 15 residues long. With 1 base clipped from V and 2 bases from J, the junction kept 3 bases outside the gene matches.

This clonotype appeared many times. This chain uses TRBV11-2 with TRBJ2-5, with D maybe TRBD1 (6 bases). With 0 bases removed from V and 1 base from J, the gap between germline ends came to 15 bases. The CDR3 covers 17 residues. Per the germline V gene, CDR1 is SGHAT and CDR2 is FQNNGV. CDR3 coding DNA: TGTGCCAGCAGCTTAGACGAGTCAGGGGTCTTCCAAGAGACCCAGTACTTC. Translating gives CASSLDESGVFQETQYF.

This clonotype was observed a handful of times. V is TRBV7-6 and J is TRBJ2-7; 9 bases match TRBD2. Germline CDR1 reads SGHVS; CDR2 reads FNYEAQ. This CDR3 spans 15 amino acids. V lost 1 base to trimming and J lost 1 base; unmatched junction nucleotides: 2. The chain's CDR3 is CASSLDLAGSYEQYF. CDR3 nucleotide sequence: TGTGCCAGCAGCTTAGACCTAGCGGGATCCTACGAGCAGTACTTC.

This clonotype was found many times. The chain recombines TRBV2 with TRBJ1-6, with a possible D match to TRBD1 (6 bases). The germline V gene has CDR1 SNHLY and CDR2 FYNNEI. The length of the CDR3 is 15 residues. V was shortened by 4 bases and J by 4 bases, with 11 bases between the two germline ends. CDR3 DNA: TGTGCCAGCAGTGGAACAGGGCCGTATAATTCACCCCTCCACTTT. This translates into CASSGTGPYNSPLHF.

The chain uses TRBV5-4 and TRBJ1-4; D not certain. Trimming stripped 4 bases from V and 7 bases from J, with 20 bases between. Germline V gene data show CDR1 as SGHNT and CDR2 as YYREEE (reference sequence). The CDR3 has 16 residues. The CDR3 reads CASSRKGLGVGEKLFF. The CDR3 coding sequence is TGTGCCAGCAGCAGAAAGGGCCTCGGGGTTGGTGAAAAACTGTTTTTT. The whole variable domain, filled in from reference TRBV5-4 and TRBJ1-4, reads ETGVTQSPTHLIKTRGQQVTLRCSSQSGHNTVSWYQQALGQGPQFIFQYYREEENGRGNFPPRFSGLQFPNYSSELNVNALELDDSALYLCASSRKGLGVGEKLFFGSGTQLSVL.

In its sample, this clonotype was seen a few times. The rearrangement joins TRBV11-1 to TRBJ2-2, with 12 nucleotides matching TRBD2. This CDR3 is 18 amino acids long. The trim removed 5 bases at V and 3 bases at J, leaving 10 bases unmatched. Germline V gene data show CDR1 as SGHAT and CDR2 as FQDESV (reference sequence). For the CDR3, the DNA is TGTGCCAGCAGCCTCAAACTAGCGGGAGGAGTTTACACCGGGGAGCTGTTTTTT. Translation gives CASSLKLAGGVYTGELFF.

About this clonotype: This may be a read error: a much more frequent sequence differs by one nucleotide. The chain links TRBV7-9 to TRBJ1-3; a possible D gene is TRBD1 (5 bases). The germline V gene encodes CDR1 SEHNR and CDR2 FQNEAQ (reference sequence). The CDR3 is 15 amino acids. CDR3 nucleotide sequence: TGTGTCAGCAGCTTATCTGGGACCCCCGGAAACACCATATATTTT. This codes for CVSSLSGTPGNTIYF.

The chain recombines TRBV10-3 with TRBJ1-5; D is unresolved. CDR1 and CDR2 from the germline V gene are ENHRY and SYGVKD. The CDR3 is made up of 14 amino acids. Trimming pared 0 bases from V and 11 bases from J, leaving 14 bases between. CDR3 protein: CAISESGYQETQHF. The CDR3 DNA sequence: TGTGCCATCAGTGAGTCGGGGTACCAAGAGACCCAGCATTTT.

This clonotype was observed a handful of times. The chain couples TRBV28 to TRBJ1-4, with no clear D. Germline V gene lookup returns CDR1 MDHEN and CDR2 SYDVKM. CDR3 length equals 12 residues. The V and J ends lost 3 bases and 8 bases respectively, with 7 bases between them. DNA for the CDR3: TGTGCCAGCAGTTTCGGACTGGAAAAACTGTTTTTT. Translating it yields CASSFGLEKLFF.

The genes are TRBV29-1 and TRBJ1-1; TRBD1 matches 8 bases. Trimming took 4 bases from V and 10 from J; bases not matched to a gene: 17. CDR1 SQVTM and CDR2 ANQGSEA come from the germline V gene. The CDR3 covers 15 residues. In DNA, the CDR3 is TGCAGCGTTGGCGGGACAGGAGGGCAGGGTACTCGAGCTTTCTTT. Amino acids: CSVGGTGGQGTRAFF.

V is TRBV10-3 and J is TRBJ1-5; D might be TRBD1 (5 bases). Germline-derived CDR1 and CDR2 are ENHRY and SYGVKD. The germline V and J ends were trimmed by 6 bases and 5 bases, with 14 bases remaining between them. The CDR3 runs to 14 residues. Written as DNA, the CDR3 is TGTGCCATCAGCAAACTAGCGGGGGATCAGCCCCAGCATTTT. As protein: CAISKLAGDQPQHF.

In DNA form, the CDR3 reads TGTGCCAGCAGGCTCGACCCGCGAGCAGATACGCAGTATTTT. Amino acid sequence: CASRLDPRADTQYF. The chain recombines TRBV7-2 with TRBJ2-3; D remains ambiguous. V lost 6 bases and J lost 4, with 14 bases in between. This CDR3 has 14 residues. Germline assignment: CDR1 SGHTA and CDR2 FQGNSA.

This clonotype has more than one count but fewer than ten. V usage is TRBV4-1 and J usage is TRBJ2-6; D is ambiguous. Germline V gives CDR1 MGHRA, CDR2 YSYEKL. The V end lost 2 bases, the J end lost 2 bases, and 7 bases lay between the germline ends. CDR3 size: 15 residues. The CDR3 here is CASSQFWPGANVLTF. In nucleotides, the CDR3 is TGCGCCAGCAGCCAATTCTGGCCTGGGGCCAACGTCCTGACTTTC.

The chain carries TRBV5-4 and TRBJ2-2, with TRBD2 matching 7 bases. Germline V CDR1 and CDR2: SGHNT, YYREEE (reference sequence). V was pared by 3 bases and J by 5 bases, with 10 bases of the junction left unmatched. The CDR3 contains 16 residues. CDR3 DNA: TGTGCCAGCAGCTGGAAATTAGCGGGTAGAACCGGGGAGCTGTTTTTT. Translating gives CASSWKLAGRTGELFF.

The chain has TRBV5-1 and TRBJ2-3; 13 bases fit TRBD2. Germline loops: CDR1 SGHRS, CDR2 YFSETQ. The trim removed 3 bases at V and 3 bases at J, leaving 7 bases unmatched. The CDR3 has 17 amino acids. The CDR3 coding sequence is TGCGCCAGCAGCTCTGGGAGGACTAGCGGGAGTACAGATACGCAGTATTTT. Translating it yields CASSSGRTSGSTDTQYF.

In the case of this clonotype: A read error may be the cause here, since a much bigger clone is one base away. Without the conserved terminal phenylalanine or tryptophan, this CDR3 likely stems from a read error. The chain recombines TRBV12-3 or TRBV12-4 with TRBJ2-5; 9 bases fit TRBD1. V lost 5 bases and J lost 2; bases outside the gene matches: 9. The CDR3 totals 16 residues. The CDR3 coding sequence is TGTGCCAGCAGTACCCCCGGGACAGGGACGCAAGAGACCCAGTACCTC. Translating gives CASSTPGTGTQETQYL.

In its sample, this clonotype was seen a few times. DNA for the CDR3: TGTGCCAGCAGCCCGACAGTTTCTGGAAACACCATATATTTT. Its translation: CASSPTVSGNTIYF. The rearrangement joins TRBV12-3 or TRBV12-4 to TRBJ1-3, with D maybe TRBD1 (5 bases). V lost 6 bases to trimming and J lost 1 base, with 10 bases between them. The CDR3 sequence is 14 residues long.